The clone carrying this TCR beta chain was detected ten times or more. Its antigen is currently unknown. TCRdb itself ran the reads through MiXCR, one entry per CDR3 protein. The table has about half a million distinct CDR3 sequences, around 35% seen once. This record belongs to a study of T cell repertoires in cytomegalovirus infection. Study information: CMV epitopes used comprised recently identified HLA-C-restricted ones and well-studied HLA-B-restricted ones. Both CMV infection and a matching HLA type were indicated by public TCR beta signatures. The study, taken as a whole, reports: CMV-specific TCR beta clonotypes restricted by HLA-C dominated the ex vivo response. Summed public TCR beta family frequency identified CMV carriers bearing the relevant HLA.

This CDR3 has 16 residues. Germline-derived CDR1 and CDR2 are SGHTA and FQGNSA. V trimming: 8 bases; J trimming: 7 bases; junction bases outside the gene matches: 18. Sample: cultured PBMCs, taken from culture after CMV antigen stimulation. The clonotype comes from a human donor in good health (CMV status not recorded). Some clones in this sample may be carry-over from other donors' samples. The chain links TRBV7-2 to TRBJ2-7; 9 nucleotides agree with TRBD2. CDR3 sequence (DNA): TGTGCCAGCGGGCCTCCATGGGCTAGCGGGACGGGGGAGCAGTACTTC. Its protein is CASGPPWASGTGEQYF. Together with reference TRBV7-2 and TRBJ2-7, the CDR3 gives the full variable domain: GAGVSQSPSNKVTEKGKDVELRCDPISGHTALYWYRQSLGQGLEFLIYFQGNSAPDKSGLPSDRFSAERTGGSVSTLTIQRTQQEDSAVYLCASGPPWASGTGEQYFGPGTRLTVT.